What follows are 32 T cell receptor beta chains derived from one specimen sequenced in a study of T cell repertoires in cytomegalovirus infection. One entry per CDR3 protein results from TCRdb running MiXCR on the reads. The profile shows around 180,000 distinct CDR3 sequences, approximately 19% of them singletons. Sequences were obtained from PBMCs. The receptors come from a human donor in good health (CMV status not recorded). Some clones in this sample may be carry-over from other donors' samples.

With respect to this clonotype: This could be a read error, since a much larger clone is one nucleotide away. The chain is built from TRBV7-3 and TRBJ1-1; no firm D call. This CDR3 comprises 14 residues. The V end lost 5 bases, the J end lost 4 bases, and 14 bases lay between the germline ends. Germline values: CDR1 SGHTA, CDR2 FQGTGA. CDR3 DNA sequence: TGTGCCAGCAGCACGGGAGGGCAGGTCACTGAAGCTTTCTTT. Encoded protein: CASSTGGQVTEAFF.

This clonotype was recorded once. One end of the junction is discordant with germline, which a read error may explain. V usage is TRBV12-3 or TRBV12-4 and J usage is TRBJ2-5, with D hard to call. This CDR3 comprises 12 residues. The CDR3 bases are TGTGCCATCAGTTTTTCCGGAGAGACCCAGTACTTC. Translation: CAISFSGETQYF.

This clonotype was picked up many times. V gene TRBV7-2 combines with J gene TRBJ1-5; 10 positions match TRBD1. CDR3 length equals 16 residues. Losses at the gene ends were 5 bases for V and 2 bases for J; bases not matched to a gene: 6. Germline loops: CDR1 SGHTA, CDR2 FQGNSA. Here the CDR3 reads CASSPRDRGGNQPQHF. The CDR3 DNA sequence: TGTGCCAGCAGCCCTCGGGACAGGGGCGGCAATCAGCCCCAGCATTTT. Filled out from reference TRBV7-2 and TRBJ1-5, the complete variable domain reads GAGVSQSPSNKVTEKGKDVELRCDPISGHTALYWYRQSLGQGLEFLIYFQGNSAPDKSGLPSDRFSAERTGGSVSTLTIQRTQQEDSAVYLCASSPRDRGGNQPQHFGDGTRLSIL.

This sequence joins TRBV7-3 and TRBJ2-7, with D uncertain. With 7 bases removed from V and 6 bases from J, the gap between germline ends came to 10 bases. This CDR3 contains 11 residues. CDR1 is SGHTA and CDR2 is FQGTGA in the germline V gene. The CDR3 bases are TGTGCCAGCACCCGGAGAGGCGAGCAGTACTTC. Translating it yields CASTRRGEQYF.

Judged by abundance, this clonotype is medium-sized. V gene TRBV28 combines with J gene TRBJ1-1; D not resolved. CDR1 and CDR2 (germline): MDHEN, SYDVKM. The CDR3 contains 15 residues. Deletions cut 3 bases from V and 2 bases from J, with 13 bases between. CDR3 nucleotides: TGTGCCAGCAGTTTGGAAAGGACCAGAAACACTGAAGCTTTCTTT. This sequence encodes CASSLERTRNTEAFF.

The chain combines TRBV19 with TRBJ2-5; D is possibly TRBD2 (7 bases). Trimming left V 6 bases short and J 6 bases short, with 17 bases between. The CDR3 length is 14 residues. Germline V gene data show CDR1 as LNHDA and CDR2 as SQIVND (reference sequence). The CDR3 region is CASRRDGGRKTQYF. In nucleotides, the CDR3 is TGTGCCAGTAGGAGAGACGGGGGGCGGAAGACCCAGTACTTC.

This chain uses TRBV7-9 with TRBJ1-5; weak D call: TRBD1 (6 bases). Germline assignment: CDR1 SEHNR and CDR2 FQNEAQ (reference sequence). The CDR3 extends over 14 amino acids. V lost 1 base and J lost 11, with 15 bases in between. The CDR3 spells CASSLGGTLRAQHF. The CDR3 DNA reads as TGTGCCAGCAGCTTAGGAGGGACACTCCGAGCCCAGCATTTT.

This clonotype was observed a few times. This sequence joins TRBV29-1 and TRBJ2-1; D is undetermined. Trimming pared 4 bases from V and 9 bases from J, leaving 19 bases between. Germline V CDR1 and CDR2: SQVTM, ANQGSEA. The CDR3 spans 14 residues. The DNA of the CDR3 is TGCAGCGTTGCTCGGGCAGCCAAAAGGAGTGAGCAGTTCTTC. Its translation is CSVARAAKRSEQFF.

The V and J genes are TRBV5-4 and TRBJ2-3; 14 bases align to TRBD2. The V gene's germline CDR1 is SGHNT and CDR2 YYREEE (reference sequence). The junction had 8 bases not matched to a gene; V was cut back by 3 bases and J by 8 bases. The CDR3 runs to 16 residues. The CDR3 reads CASSSEPGTSGSTQYF. The CDR3 DNA reads TGTGCCAGCAGCTCGGAACCCGGGACTAGCGGGAGTACGCAGTATTTT.

This sequence joins TRBV6-6 and TRBJ2-5; weak D call: TRBD2 (6 bases). CDR3 length: 15 amino acids. Trimming left V 7 bases short and J 2 bases short, with 17 bases between. Looked up from germline, CDR1 is MNHNY and CDR2 is SVGAGI (reference sequence). CDR3 in amino acids: CASTRGGQPQETQYF. The DNA of the CDR3 is TGTGCCAGCACCAGAGGAGGGCAGCCACAAGAGACCCAGTACTTC.

At least ten counts were recorded for this clonotype. The chain recombines TRBV7-2 with TRBJ2-7; TRBD2 agrees at 8 bases. V was clipped by 0 bases and J by 7 bases; unmatched bases: 11. This CDR3 contains 16 residues. Germline V gene data show CDR1 as SGHTA and CDR2 as FQGNSA. In nucleotides, the CDR3 is TGTGCCAGCAGCTTAGCCTCAGCGGGAGTGGGTTTAGAGCAGTACTTC. Its translation: CASSLASAGVGLEQYF.

This clonotype was counted a few times. The J gene is TRBJ1-1, the V gene TRBV29-1; D gene uncertain. Trimming removed 7 bases at V and 2 bases at J, with 8 bases between. Germline lookup yields CDR1 SQVTM and CDR2 ANQGSEA. The CDR3 covers 11 residues. The CDR3 loop reads CSAQPNTEAFF. DNA for the CDR3: TGCAGCGCCCAGCCAAACACTGAAGCTTTCTTT. The entire variable domain, with the rest obtained from reference TRBV29-1 and TRBJ1-1, is as follows: SAVISQKPSRDICQRGTSLTIQCQVDSQVTMMFWYRQQPGQSLTLIATANQGSEATYESGFVIDKFPISRPNLTFSTLTVSNMSPEDSSIYLCSAQPNTEAFFGQGTRLTVV.

This clonotype was observed at least ten times. CDR3 sequence: CASLPGTGASYNTGELFF. DNA for the CDR3: TGTGCCAGCCTACCCGGGACAGGGGCAAGTTATAACACCGGGGAGCTGTTTTTT. This chain links TRBV7-2 with TRBJ2-2, with 10 bases aligning to TRBD1. Germline assignment: CDR1 SGHTA and CDR2 FQGNSA. Trimming cost V 8 bases and J 2 bases; bases outside gene matches: 14. The CDR3 spans 18 residues.

Points on this clonotype: A much larger clone lies a single base off, so this may be a read error. The chain carries TRBV7-2 and TRBJ2-1; D gene unclear. Trimming took 5 bases from V and 7 from J, leaving 18 bases between them. CDR1 and CDR2 from the germline V gene are SGHTA and FQGNSA. CDR3 size: 15 residues. CDR3 bases: TGTACCAGCAGCCCCCATAAGGACCGGTGGAATGAGCAGTTCTTC. Its translation is CTSSPHKDRWNEQFF.

The rearrangement joins TRBV28 to TRBJ2-1; no reliable D call. V lost 6 bases to trimming and J lost 3 bases, with 12 bases between them. The CDR3 is 14 residues long. In germline, CDR1 is MDHEN, CDR2 SYDVKM. The CDR3 here is CASRLRSDYNEQFF. In DNA form, the CDR3 reads TGTGCCAGCAGACTTCGGAGTGACTACAATGAGCAGTTCTTC.

This sequence joins TRBV10-3 and TRBJ2-2; 7 bases fit TRBD2. Trimming cost V 5 bases and J 0 bases; bases outside gene matches: 3. Germline V gene lookup returns CDR1 ENHRY and CDR2 SYGVKD. The CDR3 sequence is 15 residues long. The CDR3 sequence is CAISLSGANTGELFF. CDR3 sequence (DNA): TGTGCCATCAGTCTGAGCGGGGCGAACACCGGGGAGCTGTTTTTT.

For this clonotype: A junction boundary mismatches the germline segment, possibly from a read error. CDR3 nucleotides: TGTGCCAGCAGCTTAATAGCGGGAGAAACCGGGGAGCTGTTTTTT. Protein product: CASSLIAGETGELFF. The chain links TRBV5-3 to TRBJ2-2, with 9 bases lining up with TRBD2. TRBV5-3 is labeled an ORF, and its function is uncertain. The CDR3 runs 15 residues.

The chain has TRBV7-2 and TRBJ1-3; D gene uncertain. In germline, CDR1 is SGHTA, CDR2 FQGNSA. The V gene lost 1 base and the J gene lost 0 bases, with 7 bases spanning the gap. The CDR3 runs to 15 residues. CDR3: CASSLGGFSGNTIYF. The CDR3 DNA sequence: TGTGCCAGCAGCTTAGGCGGGTTCTCTGGAAACACCATATATTTT.

This clonotype showed up just a few times. The chain links TRBV10-2 to TRBJ2-1; possibly TRBD2 for D (5 bases). V was cut by 2 bases and J by 6 bases, with 29 bases left in between. This CDR3 is built from 20 residues. CDR1 and CDR2 from the germline V gene are WSHSY and SAAADI. CDR3 sequence reads: CASSERKGGVARTLGNEQFF. The CDR3 DNA follows: TGCGCCAGCAGTGAGAGAAAGGGCGGTGTAGCGCGAACCCTGGGCAATGAGCAGTTCTTC.

This clonotype was detected ten times or more. J is TRBJ2-7 and V is TRBV27; 9 bases line up with TRBD2. The CDR3 runs to 14 residues. The V gene end was trimmed by 5 bases and the J gene end by 0 bases; junction bases not matched to a gene: 2. Germline V gene data show CDR1 as MNHEY and CDR2 as SMNVEV (reference sequence). CDR3 loop: CASSRAGGSYEQYF. CDR3 bases: TGTGCCAGCAGTCGAGCGGGAGGCTCCTACGAGCAGTACTTC.

This clonotype was seen a few times. The chain links TRBV5-1 to TRBJ1-1, with 9 positions matching TRBD1. The CDR3 has 16 residues. J gave up 4 bases and V 0 bases, and 7 bases lay outside the gene matches. CDR1 and CDR2 (germline): SGHRS, YFSETQ. The CDR3 DNA is TGCGCCAGCAGCTTGGCTATCGTGGGACAGGGCACTGAAGCTTTCTTT. This translates into CASSLAIVGQGTEAFF.

The table lists this clonotype with a few counts. The V gene is TRBV20-1, the J gene TRBJ1-2; 7 bases are shared with TRBD1. This CDR3 has 14 amino acids. Trimming took 3 bases from V and 7 from J; bases not matched to a gene: 11. Germline CDR1 reads DFQATT; CDR2 reads SNEGSKA (reference sequence). The CDR3 DNA is TGCAGTGCTAGGGGTGACAGGGAGAGGTCTGGCTACACCTTC. The encoded protein is CSARGDRERSGYTF.

The gene calls are TRBV27 and TRBJ2-4; D is undetermined. V gave up 3 bases and J gave up 4 bases, with 10 bases separating them. Germline CDR1 reads MNHEY; CDR2 reads SMNVEV (reference sequence). CDR3 length: 14 amino acids. CDR3: CASSFLGPKNIQYF. DNA for the CDR3: TGTGCCAGCAGTTTTCTCGGTCCTAAAAACATTCAGTACTTC.

The chain employs TRBV6-2 or TRBV6-3 and TRBJ2-2; tentative D call: TRBD1 (5 bases). The CDR3 runs 17 residues. CDR1 is MNHEY and CDR2 is SVGEGT in the germline V gene. V lost 0 bases to trimming and J lost 3 bases, with 14 bases between them. The CDR3: CASSYSGRLGDTGELFF. CDR3 coding DNA: TGTGCCAGCAGTTACTCGGGCAGATTAGGGGACACCGGGGAGCTGTTTTTT.

This clonotype was observed a handful of times. The chain has TRBV25-1 and TRBJ2-5, with TRBD2 as a possible D gene (7 bases). CDR1 MGHDK and CDR2 SYGVNS come from the germline V gene. The CDR3 has 14 residues. Trimming took 2 bases from V and 5 from J, leaving 12 bases between them. The CDR3 sequence: CASSERRGGETQYF. The CDR3 nucleotides read TGTGCCAGCAGTGAAAGGAGGGGGGGGGAGACCCAGTACTTC.

The CDR3 region is CASSYSTSGRTYEQYF. The CDR3 bases are TGTGCCAGCAGTTACTCGACTAGCGGGAGGACCTACGAGCAGTACTTC. The chain carries TRBV6-6 and TRBJ2-7, with 13 bases lining up with TRBD2. Trimming took 0 bases from V and 2 from J; bases not matched to a gene: 1. Germline CDR1 MNHNY, CDR2 SVGAGI (reference sequence). The CDR3 covers 16 residues.

The gene calls are TRBV6-2 or TRBV6-3 and TRBJ2-7, with no clear D. Trimming removed 8 bases from V and 2 bases from J, with 7 bases in between. This CDR3 is 11 amino acids long. Germline V gene data show CDR1 as MNHEY and CDR2 as SVGEGT. CDR3 protein: CASGLAYEQYF. DNA for the CDR3: TGTGCCAGCGGGCTGGCCTACGAGCAGTACTTC.

In regard to this clonotype: One base away lies a much larger clone, so this may be a sequencing read error. V is TRBV7-6 and J is TRBJ2-3; TRBD2 matches 9 bases. Germline values: CDR1 SGHVS, CDR2 FNYEAQ. The CDR3 covers 19 residues. The CDR3 here is CASSLSGGGASGKSDTQYF. The CDR3 DNA follows: TGTGCTAGCAGCTTATCGGGGGGAGGGGCTAGCGGGAAATCAGATACGCAGTATTTT.

This clonotype was seen at least ten times. The chain combines TRBV7-2 with TRBJ2-7, with D possibly TRBD2 on 5 matching bases. Trimming took off 5 bases at V and 6 bases at J, with 11 bases between the two ends. Germline V gives CDR1 SGHTA, CDR2 FQGNSA. This CDR3 region has 12 residues. CDR3 in amino acids: CASSPAGFEQYF. The DNA of the CDR3 is TGTGCCAGCAGCCCCGCGGGTTTCGAGCAGTACTTC. Full variable domain (rest looked up from reference TRBV7-2 and TRBJ2-7): GAGVSQSPSNKVTEKGKDVELRCDPISGHTALYWYRQSLGQGLEFLIYFQGNSAPDKSGLPSDRFSAERTGGSVSTLTIQRTQQEDSAVYLCASSPAGFEQYFGPGTRLTVT.

V is TRBV6-8 and J is TRBJ2-1; D is unresolved. The CDR3 is 14 amino acids. Trimming shortened V by 7 bases and J by 2 bases, and 12 bases separated the two germline ends. The germline V gene encodes CDR1 MNHGY and CDR2 SAAAGT. CDR3 bases: TGTGCCAGCACCCCCACTAAGACCTACAATGAGCAGTTCTTC. Its translation: CASTPTKTYNEQFF.

This clonotype turned up a few times. This likely comes from a read error, as the CDR3 has no conserved phenylalanine or tryptophan at its end. V usage is TRBV28 and J usage is TRBJ2-7; 9 bases align to TRBD2. CDR1 MDHEN and CDR2 SYDVKM come from the germline V gene. V shed 4 bases and J 2 bases; nucleotides not matched to a gene: 6. The CDR3 extends over 15 amino acids. CDR3 protein: CASSSLAGIPYEQYS. In DNA form, the CDR3 reads TGTGCCAGCAGTTCGCTAGCGGGAATCCCCTACGAGCAGTACTCC.

As to this clonotype: A read error may explain this, as a much larger clone is one base away. This chain links TRBV25-1 with TRBJ2-1; D may be TRBD2 (5 bases). V was cut by 1 base and J by 13 bases, with 14 bases left in between. CDR3 length: 13 residues. The germline V gene has CDR1 MGHDK and CDR2 SYGVNS. The CDR3 sequence: CASSEFTEGEQFF. The CDR3 bases are TGTGCCAGCAGTGAATTTACAGAGGGAGAACAGTTCTTC.